This passage covers 15 T cell receptor beta chains from one sample sequenced in a study of blood T cell repertoires in COVID-19 (dated by TCRdb to 2020 to 2022). The library was prepared using the immunoSEQ multiplex PCR assay. TCRdb limited this immuneACCESS table to in-frame rearrangements with V and J called. A share of clones is missing; checked studies link under half to unresolved V genes, and the rest is unexplained. Counted in this sample were fewer than 130,000 clones; about 85% of them appeared once. 4.8% of the sample lies in the top ten. Sequencing used peripheral blood. These receptors were collected from a human donor in a cohort sampled during active COVID-19.

The chain employs TRBV19 and TRBJ1-2, with a tentative D call TRBD1 (5 bases). V lost 5 bases to trimming and J lost 2 bases, with 15 bases between them. The CDR3 is 15 amino acids. Germline V lookup: CDR1 LNHDA, CDR2 SQIVND (reference sequence). CDR3 nucleotide sequence: TGTGCCAGTAGTCGGGGGACGCAGTGGAACTATGGCTACACCTTC. It specifies CASSRGTQWNYGYTF.

The chain carries TRBV7-3 and TRBJ2-3; tentative D call: TRBD1 (5 bases). The CDR3 is 14 residues long. V dropped 6 bases and J dropped 3 bases, with 13 bases sitting between them. Germline-derived CDR1 and CDR2 are SGHTA and FQGTGA. Here the CDR3 reads CASSQGGSTDTQYF. The CDR3 DNA follows: TGTGCCAGCAGTCAGGGCGGAAGTACAGATACGCAGTATTTT.

This clone turned up a few times. This sequence joins TRBV6-1 and TRBJ1-5; D unclear. CDR1 MNHNS and CDR2 SASEGT come from the germline V gene. V lost 0 bases and J lost 3, with 3 bases in between. CDR3 length: 13 amino acids. This CDR3 is CASSEANNQPQHF. The CDR3 region has the DNA TGTGCCAGCAGTGAAGCCAACAATCAGCCCCAGCATTTT.

This chain connects TRBV3-1 (or the pseudogene TRBV3-2) to TRBJ2-2, with D possibly matching TRBD1 (6 bases). Between the trimmed V and J ends, which lost 6 bases and 0 bases, there was a span of 17 bases. Germline assignment: CDR1 LGHDT and CDR2 YNNKEL (reference sequence). The CDR3 has 17 amino acids. The CDR3 loop is CASRPLRGSPNTGELFF. The CDR3, as DNA: TGTGCCAGCAGACCCCTAAGGGGGAGCCCGAACACCGGGGAGCTGTTTTTT.

The chain couples TRBV9 to TRBJ2-2, with 8 nucleotides matching TRBD1. From germline, CDR1 is SGDLS and CDR2 YYNGEE. Trimming at V came to 1 base and at J to 2 bases, leaving 7 bases not matched to a gene. The CDR3 extends over 17 amino acids. The CDR3 protein is CASSVSRQGKNTGELFF. The CDR3 DNA sequence: TGTGCCAGCAGCGTATCTAGACAGGGGAAAAACACCGGGGAGCTGTTTTTT.

Here the CDR3 reads CAGGTGPDTQYF. The DNA of the CDR3 is TGTGCCGGTGGGACAGGGCCCGATACGCAGTATTTT. The chain employs TRBV10-3 and TRBJ2-3; 9 nucleotides line up with TRBD1. After removal of 11 bases from V and 6 bases from J, the junction contained 6 bases not matched to a gene. This CDR3 spans 12 amino acids. The V gene's germline CDR1 is ENHRY and CDR2 SYGVKD.

This clone has only a few counts. The chain uses TRBV9 and TRBJ2-7, with D possibly TRBD1 on 6 matching bases. This CDR3 has 13 residues. CDR1 SGDLS and CDR2 YYNGEE come from the germline V gene. Between the trimmed V and J ends, which lost 0 bases and 9 bases, there was a span of 13 bases. DNA of the CDR3: TGTGCCAGCAGCGTAGCAGGGGAATCGGGGCAGTACTTC. Its protein product is CASSVAGESGQYF.

This clone was observed once. This chain uses TRBV19 with TRBJ1-1; TRBD1 matches at 11 bases. V lost 5 bases to trimming and J lost 5 bases; unmatched junction nucleotides: 7. Germline CDR1 LNHDA, CDR2 SQIVND (reference sequence). The CDR3 is 15 residues long. The CDR3 here is CASSPRDRGETEAFF. The CDR3 region has the DNA TGTGCCAGTAGTCCACGGGACAGGGGGGAGACTGAAGCTTTCTTT.

J is TRBJ2-3 and V is TRBV24-1; the match to TRBD1 covers 10 bases. In germline, CDR1 is KGHDR, CDR2 SFDVKD. The CDR3 covers 16 residues. Losses at the gene ends were 3 bases for V and 4 bases for J; bases not matched to a gene: 6. The CDR3 coding sequence is TGTGCCACCAGTGATCCCGGGACAGGGGACGCAGATACGCAGTATTTT. This encodes CATSDPGTGDADTQYF.

CDR3 nucleotide sequence: TGTGCCACCATGGGCGGGATCGGGGAGACCCAGTACTTC. This codes for CATMGGIGETQYF. V usage is TRBV15 and J usage is TRBJ2-5; D perhaps matches TRBD2 (6 bases). This CDR3 is built from 13 residues. V lost 7 bases to trimming and J lost 5 bases, with 14 bases between them. Germline loops: CDR1 LNHNV, CDR2 YYDKDF (reference sequence).

V is TRBV2 and J is TRBJ2-3; D gene unclear. CDR3 length equals 12 residues. Trimming took 4 bases from V and 3 from J, leaving 5 bases between them. Germline V CDR1 and CDR2: SNHLY, FYNNEI. The CDR3 DNA follows: TGTGCCAGCAGTGTAATAACAGATACGCAGTATTTT. Translating it yields CASSVITDTQYF.

The rearrangement uses TRBV29-1 and TRBJ2-5, with 9 nucleotides matching TRBD2. Germline V lookup: CDR1 SQVTM, CDR2 ANQGSEA. The V and J ends lost 1 base and 0 bases, in that order; junction bases with no gene match: 6. The CDR3 is 16 residues long. For the CDR3, the DNA is TGCAGCGTTGAAGGGGCCCTAGCGGGGTACCAAGAGACCCAGTACTTC. It translates to CSVEGALAGYQETQYF.

As for this clone: A junction boundary mismatches the germline segment, possibly from a read error. The chain is built from TRBV28 and TRBJ2-3; D is perhaps TRBD2 (5 bases). Germline V lookup: CDR1 MDHEN, CDR2 SYDVKM. There are 12 residues in the CDR3. In DNA form, the CDR3 reads TGTGCCAGCAGTTTAGGCCGGGGTGAATTGAATTTT. It is translated as CASSLGRGELNF.

The chain has TRBV19 and TRBJ1-5; 12 bases match TRBD1. This CDR3 is 15 amino acids long. Germline V gives CDR1 LNHDA, CDR2 SQIVND (reference sequence). The trim removed 7 bases at V and 5 bases at J, leaving 6 bases unmatched. The CDR3 loop is CASKRDRGLDQPQHF. The DNA of the CDR3 is TGTGCCAGTAAAAGGGACAGGGGGCTAGATCAGCCCCAGCATTTT.

In its sample, this clone was seen once. The chain couples TRBV7-9 to TRBJ1-5; TRBD1 matches at 9 bases. The CDR3 sequence is 16 residues long. Germline V CDR1 and CDR2: SEHNR, FQNEAQ (reference sequence). After removal of 3 bases from V and 4 bases from J, the junction contained 7 bases not matched to a gene. The CDR3 here is CASSLYRTGDNQPQHF. The DNA for the CDR3 is TGTGCCAGCAGCTTGTATCGGACAGGGGATAATCAGCCCCAGCATTTT.